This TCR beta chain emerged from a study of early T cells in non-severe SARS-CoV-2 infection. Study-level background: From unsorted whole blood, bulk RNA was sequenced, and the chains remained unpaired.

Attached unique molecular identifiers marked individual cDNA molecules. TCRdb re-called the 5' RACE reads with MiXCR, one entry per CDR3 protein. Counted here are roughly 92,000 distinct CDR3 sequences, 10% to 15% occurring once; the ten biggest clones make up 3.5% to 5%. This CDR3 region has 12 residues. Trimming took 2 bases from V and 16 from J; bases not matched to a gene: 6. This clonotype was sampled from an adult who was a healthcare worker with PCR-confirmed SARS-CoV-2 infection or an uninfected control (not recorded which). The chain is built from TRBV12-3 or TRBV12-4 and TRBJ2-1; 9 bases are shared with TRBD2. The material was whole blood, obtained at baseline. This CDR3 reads CASSLQLAGHFF. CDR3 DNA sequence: TGTGCCAGCAGTTTACAGCTAGCGGGGCACTTCTTC.